This T cell receptor (beta chain) originates from a study of cytomegalovirus exposure and HLA in healthy donors (dated by TCRdb to 2017 to 2019). For the study in its entirety: In an earlier analysis of some 550 of the donors, roughly 300 Gb of sequence data and 117 million unique TCR beta sequences from 150 million to 200 million T cells were reported. To predict cytomegalovirus infection status, the study combined high-throughput TCR immunosequencing, statistical association of individual TCRs with disease status, and machine learning. To study patterns of TCR occurrence, a later analysis re-analyzed previously published TCR beta repertoires from around 670 donors and added high-resolution HLA genotyping. An earlier analysis of around 640 of the donors used high-throughput TCR beta sequencing to judge whether each TCR beta V gene segment behaved as functional or pseudogenic. Besides the first cohort of 666 subjects, a separate validation cohort made up of over 95 different subjects was used. All discovery cohort repertoires had been generated on a single sequencing platform. Genome-wide SNP genotypes for about 65% of the 666 donors were used in a later genetic analysis, which treated that subset as a discovery cohort. An early release that covered roughly 600 HLA-typed donors contained about 300 gigabases of sequencing data and around 85 million unique TCR sequences. The aim of the study was to test whether cataloging public T cell receptors could identify signatures of past pathogen exposure. Rather than using new phenotypic data, the later analysis identified candidate immune exposures from TCR beta sequences and from how often those sequences occurred across donors. Alongside the repertoire data, information on donor age, sex, ethnicity and CMV serostatus was compiled. Class I and class II HLA loci were covered by the typing at four-digit resolution. Among some 400 genotyped donors of the cohort, an average of roughly 230,000 unique TCR beta nucleotide sequences was sequenced per donor, of which about 19% were non-productive. The number of typed donors differed by locus: roughly 629-640 for A, B, C, DRB1 and DQB1; some 500 for DQA1; approximately 610 for DPA1; and around 450 for DPB1. Because of strong linkage in the cohort, roughly five DR-DQ haplotypes were treated as single units for association and clustering. Of the roughly 390 genotyped donors, over 80% were placed in the genetic ancestry cluster associated with self-reported Caucasian donors. The study used immunosequencing to profile the T cell repertoires of 666 subjects and linked those repertoires to cytomegalovirus serostatus.

The cohort was made up of 666 healthy bone marrow donors. At the time of sampling, every cohort member was nominally healthy, though immune exposures that went unrecorded were likely present. The donor was CMV seronegative and belonged to the group of 352 seronegative cohort members. Each donor provided a peripheral blood sample, and peripheral blood mononuclear cells were used for TCR beta sequencing. Genomic DNA was extracted from the blood cell samples with the Qiagen DNeasy Blood Extraction Kit. The library was produced with the immunoSEQ multiplex PCR assay. A mixture of 60 forward primers for TCR Vbeta segments and 13 reverse primers for TCR Jbeta segments was used in the multiplex PCR. The CDR3 region of rearranged TCR beta genes was amplified from genomic DNA with a multiplex PCR assay. The amplified TCR beta libraries were sequenced on the Illumina HiSeq System as 87-base-pair reads. Under the source paper's analysis protocol: A later analysis counted approximately 84 million unique TCR beta chains across the 666 repertoires, and some 11 million of these chains were shared by at least two donors. A nearest-neighbor algorithm error-corrected the raw reads and collapsed the reads into unique sequences, merging closely related sequences to remove PCR and sequencing errors. V, D and J gene segments were assigned by aligning CDR3 sequences to IMGT reference sequences. For a sequence to be retained, at least a six-nucleotide match to both a V gene segment and a J gene segment was required. Rearrangements were called productive when the CDR3 lacked stop codons and stayed in frame with V and J; all others were non-productive. Following IMGT convention, CDR3 was defined as the stretch from the second conserved V-encoded cysteine to the conserved J-encoded phenylalanine. In an earlier analysis of around 640 of the donors, sequences lacking an unambiguous match to a single V gene segment were excluded. In an earlier analysis of approximately 590 of the donors, V segments were called functional above 56.7% productive rearrangements and were called segregating when the between-donor standard deviation exceeded 5%. A statistical classification framework was built to diagnose cytomegalovirus status from the catalog of TCR beta chain sequences. In a later analysis, TCR nucleotide sequences were compared against IMGT/GENE-DB human TR gene sequences so that V and J genes could be assigned. A later analysis assigned CDR3 sequences and most-parsimonious VDJ recombination scenarios with the TCRdist pipeline. A later analysis defined each TCR beta chain by its CDR3 amino acid sequence plus V-gene family, and excluded reads lacking a unique V-gene family. In a later analysis, around 600 highly shared, low-generation-probability nucleotide sequences were removed to address suspected cross-contamination and a sequencing artifact. In a later analysis, a clonal expansion index was calculated for each public chain from normalized within-repertoire ranks of inferred template counts. A later analysis computed generation probabilities with a VDJ recombination model fitted to out-of-frame rearrangements, and checked the results against IGoR. In a later analysis, hypergeometric tests were used to score TCR-TCR, TCR-HLA and TCR-CMV co-occurrence, with a repertoire-size bias correction applied to TCR pairs. To estimate false discovery rates, a later analysis permuted the HLA or CMV assignments 20 times. In a later analysis, co-occurring TCRs were grouped using DBSCAN, with TCRdist sequence similarity added in when clustering inside HLA-allele-positive subsets. For co-occurrence clustering, repertoires with fewer than 30,000 or more than 120,000 public chains were excluded, along with four to six repertoires with anomalous nucleotide sharing. This is the immuneACCESS table as TCRdb keeps it, with only in-frame sequences that have V and J called. A part of the clones is gone; compared with another copy, unresolved V genes explain less than half, and the rest is unexplained. V, J and clone size are taken as reported in that table, and D and trimming were inferred from the DNA itself. The sample table lists about 88,000 clones, 55% to 75% of them with a count of one. The ten largest account for roughly 2.6% of the sample.

CDR1 is given as SGHRS and CDR2 as YFSETQ, both from the germline V gene. V is cut by 0 bases and J by 8 bases, and the space between the germline ends is 14 bases. From the cysteine through the phenylalanine, the CDR3 covers 15 amino acids. Only CDR3 DNA remains: 45 bases, in frame from the first base. This clone was counted between two and nine times. This clone's antigen is unknown. Base qualities were left out, and no much larger clone turns up one base away. Study-wide findings and limitations: A later analysis found that HLA-associated TCR beta chains were more clonally expanded and had lower generation probabilities than equally common non-associated chains. A further reported finding was that TCR beta sequences accurately predicted the HLA-A and HLA-B alleles for most subjects in the first cohort. According to a later genetic analysis, donors in an Asian-associated ancestry cluster had fewer N-insertions in productive TCRs than the approximately 700-donor mean. Linkage disequilibrium might explain the correlated functional status among segregating V segments, but an unknown experimental factor could not be ruled out. In both the original and validation cohorts, the classifier was reported to diagnose cytomegalovirus status with high specificity and sensitivity. Presence/absence analyses assumed roughly uniform sequencing depth across donors, an assumption that may not hold. A group of highly shared sequence variants was considered likely to be a technical artifact of the sequencing pipeline. The earlier analysis of fewer than 750 of the donors excluded some 15 rarely observed V segments, including chromosome 9 orphons, because counts were too low. CMV serostatus was the only immune exposure information available for the cohort. In a later analysis, 16,951 TCR beta sequences were associated with specific HLA alleles at a false discovery rate of 0.05. In a later analysis, several top co-occurrence clusters were reported to appear linked to parvovirus B19, influenza, CMV and Epstein-Barr virus. HLA typing was unavailable for some donors at each locus, so association tests used only the typed subset. While some public TCRs were present in many individuals, most TCR sequences turned up only very rarely across donors. This cohort had only TCR beta chains sequenced, and the lack of alpha or paired-chain data limited which features could be detected. Most CMV-associated TCR beta chains appeared to be HLA-restricted in a later analysis, and the HLA associations seemed to be driven largely by CMV exposure. A few of the identified cytomegalovirus-associated TCR beta chains were confirmed in vitro to be specific for cytomegalovirus antigens. In the study, 164 TCR beta chains were listed as associated with cytomegalovirus. In an earlier analysis of some 500 of the donors, most TCR beta V segments were observed in productive rearrangements about 90% or about 30% of the time, broadly matching IMGT annotations. The authors suggested that the approach could potentially be extended to other disease states and immunological phenotypes. Strong co-occurrence of HLA alleles, especially DR and DQ, made assigning TCR associations to individual alleles difficult. Because the 87-base-pair reads could not distinguish some IMGT-functional V segments, including TRBV6-2 and TRBV6-3, those segments were excluded. In a later analysis, the rate of TCR association differed among HLA loci, with DRB1 alleles having the most associated TCRs and HLA-C alleles having the fewest. In a later genetic analysis, a missense DCLRE1C variant was associated with V-gene and J-gene trimming of TCR beta chains, and the association was replicated in an independent cohort.

The receptor was derived from a man aged 45-65 years in good health and CMV-seronegative. The sequence links TRBV5-1 to TRBJ1-4, with a tentative D gene TRBD1 over 5 matching bases. Sequenced material: PBMCs. CDR3 sequence: CASSLGGQMGEKLFF. Read as DNA, the sequence is TGCGCCAGCAGCTTGGGAGGACAAATGGGAGAAAAACTGTTTTTT.